This T cell receptor (beta chain) was sequenced for a study of T cell responses to AZD1222 COVID-19 vaccine. The repertoire was sequenced with immunoSEQ multiplex PCR; TCRdb's copy has only in-frame clones and lacks some. The table lists around 80,000 clones, over 75% of them singletons. This clone was seen a single time. Second-dose intervals near 4 or 12 weeks were combined. The CDR3 sequence is 12 residues long. Between the trimmed V and J ends, which lost 3 bases and 6 bases, there was a span of 12 bases. Germline CDR1 reads DFQATT; CDR2 reads SNEGSKA (reference sequence). The gene calls are TRBV20-1 and TRBJ2-7, with D tentatively TRBD2 (5 bases). The sequence came from an adult who received the AZD1222 COVID-19 vaccine. This sample comprised peripheral blood, obtained 28 days after the second AZD1222 dose. The CDR3: CSASTGFGEQYF. The CDR3 DNA reads TGCAGTGCTAGTACGGGGTTTGGCGAGCAGTACTTC.